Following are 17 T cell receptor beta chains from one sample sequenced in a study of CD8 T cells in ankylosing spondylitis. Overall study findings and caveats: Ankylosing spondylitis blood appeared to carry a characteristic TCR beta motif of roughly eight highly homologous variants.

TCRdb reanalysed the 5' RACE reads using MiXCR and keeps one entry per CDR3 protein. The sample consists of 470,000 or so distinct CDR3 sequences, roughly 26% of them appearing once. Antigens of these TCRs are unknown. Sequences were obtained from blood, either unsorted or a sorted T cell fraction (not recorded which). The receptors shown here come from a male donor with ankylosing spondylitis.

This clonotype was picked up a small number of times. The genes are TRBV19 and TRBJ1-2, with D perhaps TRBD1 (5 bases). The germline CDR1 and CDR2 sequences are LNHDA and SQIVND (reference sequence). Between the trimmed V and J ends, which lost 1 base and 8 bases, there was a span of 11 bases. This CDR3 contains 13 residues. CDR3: CASSIAGTKGYTF. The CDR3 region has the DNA TGTGCCAGTAGTATAGCCGGGACGAAAGGCTACACCTTC. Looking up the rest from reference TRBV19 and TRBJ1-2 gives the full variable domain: DGGITQSPKYLFRKEGQNVTLSCEQNLNHDAMYWYRQDPGQGLRLIYYSQIVNDFQKGDIAEGYSVSREKKESFPLTVTSAQKNPTAFYLCASSIAGTKGYTFGSGTRLTVV.

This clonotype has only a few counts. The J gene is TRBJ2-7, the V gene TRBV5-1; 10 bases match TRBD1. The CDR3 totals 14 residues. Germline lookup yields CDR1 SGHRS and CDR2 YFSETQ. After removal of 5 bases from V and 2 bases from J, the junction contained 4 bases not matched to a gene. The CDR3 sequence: CASRGQGVPYEQYF. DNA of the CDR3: TGCGCCAGCAGAGGACAGGGGGTCCCCTACGAGCAGTACTTC.

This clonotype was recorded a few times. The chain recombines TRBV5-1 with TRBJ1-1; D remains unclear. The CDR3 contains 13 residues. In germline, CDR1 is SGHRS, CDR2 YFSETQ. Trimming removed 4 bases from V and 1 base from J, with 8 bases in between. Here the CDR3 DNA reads TGCGCCAGCAGCCCAGATCCGAACACTGAAGCTTTCTTT. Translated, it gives CASSPDPNTEAFF.

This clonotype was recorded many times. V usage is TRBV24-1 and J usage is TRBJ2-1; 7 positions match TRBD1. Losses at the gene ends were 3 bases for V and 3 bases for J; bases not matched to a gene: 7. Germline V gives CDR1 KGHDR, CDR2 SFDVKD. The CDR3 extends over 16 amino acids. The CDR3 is CATSDPRGPLYNEQFF. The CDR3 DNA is TGTGCCACCAGTGATCCAAGGGGGCCTCTCTACAATGAGCAGTTCTTC.

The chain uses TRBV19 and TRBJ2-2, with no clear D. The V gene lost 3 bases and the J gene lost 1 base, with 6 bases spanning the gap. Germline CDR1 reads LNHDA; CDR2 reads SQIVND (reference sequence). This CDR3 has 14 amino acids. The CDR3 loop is CASSMVGNTGELFF. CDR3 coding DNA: TGTGCCAGTAGTATGGTAGGGAACACCGGGGAGCTGTTTTTT.

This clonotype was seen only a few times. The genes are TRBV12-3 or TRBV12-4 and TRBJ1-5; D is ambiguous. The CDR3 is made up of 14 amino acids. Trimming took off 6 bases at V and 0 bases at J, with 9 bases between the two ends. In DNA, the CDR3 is TGTGCCAGCAGCATTACAGATAGCAATCAGCCCCAGCATTTT. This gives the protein CASSITDSNQPQHF.

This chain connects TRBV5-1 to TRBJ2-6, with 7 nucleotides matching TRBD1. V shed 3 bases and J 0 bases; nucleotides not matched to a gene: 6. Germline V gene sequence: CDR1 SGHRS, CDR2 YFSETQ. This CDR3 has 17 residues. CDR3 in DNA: TGCGCCAGCAGCTCCGGGACAGCCAGCTCTGGGGCCAACGTCCTGACTTTC. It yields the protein CASSSGTASSGANVLTF.

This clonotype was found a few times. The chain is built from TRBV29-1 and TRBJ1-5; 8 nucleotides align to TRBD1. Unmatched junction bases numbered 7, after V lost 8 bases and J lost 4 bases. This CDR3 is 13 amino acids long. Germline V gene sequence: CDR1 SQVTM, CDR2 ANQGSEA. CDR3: CSIGQGMNQPQHF. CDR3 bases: TGCAGCATAGGACAGGGAATGAATCAGCCCCAGCATTTT.

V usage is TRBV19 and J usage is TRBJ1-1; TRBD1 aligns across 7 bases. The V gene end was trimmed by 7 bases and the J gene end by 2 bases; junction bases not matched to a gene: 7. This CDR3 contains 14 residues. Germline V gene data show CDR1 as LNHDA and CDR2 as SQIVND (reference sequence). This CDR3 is CASTKDRVNTEAFF. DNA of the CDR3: TGTGCCAGTACCAAAGACAGGGTAAACACTGAAGCTTTCTTT.

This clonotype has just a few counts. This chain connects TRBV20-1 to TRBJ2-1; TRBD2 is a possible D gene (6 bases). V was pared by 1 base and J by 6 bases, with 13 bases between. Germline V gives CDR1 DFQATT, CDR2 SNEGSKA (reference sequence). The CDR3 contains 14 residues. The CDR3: CSARVIAESNEQFF. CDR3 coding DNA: TGCAGTGCTAGAGTAATAGCGGAATCCAATGAGCAGTTCTTC.

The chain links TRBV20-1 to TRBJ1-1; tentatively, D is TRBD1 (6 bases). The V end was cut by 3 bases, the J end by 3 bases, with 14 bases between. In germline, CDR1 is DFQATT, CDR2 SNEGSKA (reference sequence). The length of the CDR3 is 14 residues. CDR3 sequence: CSARTQGQDTEAFF. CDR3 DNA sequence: TGCAGTGCTAGGACCCAGGGGCAGGACACTGAAGCTTTCTTT.

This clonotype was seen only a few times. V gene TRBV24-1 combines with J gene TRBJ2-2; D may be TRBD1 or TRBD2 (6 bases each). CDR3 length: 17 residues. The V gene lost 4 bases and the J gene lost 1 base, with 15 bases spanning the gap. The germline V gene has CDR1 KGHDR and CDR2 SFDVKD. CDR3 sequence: CATSETSGAKNTGELFF. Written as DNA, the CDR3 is TGTGCCACCAGTGAGACTTCGGGGGCCAAGAACACCGGGGAGCTGTTTTTT.

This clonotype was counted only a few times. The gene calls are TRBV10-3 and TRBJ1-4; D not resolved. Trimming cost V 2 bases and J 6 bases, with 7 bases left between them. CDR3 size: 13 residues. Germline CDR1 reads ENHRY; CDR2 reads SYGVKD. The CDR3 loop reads CAISERSDEKLFF. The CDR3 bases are TGTGCCATCAGTGAGAGGTCAGATGAAAAACTGTTTTTT.

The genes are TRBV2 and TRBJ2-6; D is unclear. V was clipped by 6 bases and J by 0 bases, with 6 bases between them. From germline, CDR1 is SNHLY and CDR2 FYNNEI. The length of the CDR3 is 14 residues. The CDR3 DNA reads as TGTGCCAGCAGGAGCGCCTCTGGGGCCAACGTCCTGACTTTC. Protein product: CASRSASGANVLTF.

This chain's CDR3 is CATSRALAGYEQYF. The DNA for the CDR3 is TGTGCCACCAGCAGAGCCCTAGCAGGGTACGAGCAGTACTTC. V gene TRBV15 combines with J gene TRBJ2-7; D tentatively reads TRBD1 or TRBD2 (5 bases each). The V gene lost 1 base and the J gene lost 4 bases, with 11 bases spanning the gap. The CDR3 consists of 14 residues. CDR1 and CDR2 (germline): LNHNV, YYDKDF (reference sequence).

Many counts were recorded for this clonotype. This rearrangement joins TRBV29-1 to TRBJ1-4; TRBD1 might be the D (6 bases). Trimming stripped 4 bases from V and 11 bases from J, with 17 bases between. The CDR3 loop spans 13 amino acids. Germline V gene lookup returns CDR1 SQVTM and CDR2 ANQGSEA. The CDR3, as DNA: TGCAGCGTTGCCCTACAGGGCGGGCAGAAACTGTTTTTT. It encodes CSVALQGGQKLFF. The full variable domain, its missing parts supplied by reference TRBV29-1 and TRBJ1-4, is SAVISQKPSRDICQRGTSLTIQCQVDSQVTMMFWYRQQPGQSLTLIATANQGSEATYESGFVIDKFPISRPNLTFSTLTVSNMSPEDSSIYLCSVALQGGQKLFFGSGTQLSVL.

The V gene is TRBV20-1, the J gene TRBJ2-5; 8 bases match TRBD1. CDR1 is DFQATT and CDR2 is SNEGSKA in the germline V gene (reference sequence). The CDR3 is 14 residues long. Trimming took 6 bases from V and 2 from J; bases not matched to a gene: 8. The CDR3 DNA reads TGCAGTGCGGGAAGGGGGACAGGACAAGAGACCCAGTACTTC. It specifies CSAGRGTGQETQYF.